The 15 T cell receptor beta chains below were found in one sample sequenced in a study of HIV-infected patients and healthy controls. One entry per CDR3 protein results from TCRdb running MiXCR on the 5' RACE reads. The sample carries more than 15,000 distinct CDR3 sequences, approximately 19% recorded once. Sequencing input: CD8+ T cells from blood. These receptors were collected from a human donor in good health.

This clonotype came up many times. V gene TRBV9 combines with J gene TRBJ1-2; maybe TRBD1 (5 bases). Germline lookup yields CDR1 SGDLS and CDR2 YYNGEE. Trimming stripped 3 bases from V and 2 bases from J, with 8 bases between. The CDR3 has 13 residues. CDR3 sequence (DNA): TGTGCCAGCAGCGGCACAGGAAACTATGGCTACACCTTC. This translates into CASSGTGNYGYTF.

Many counts were recorded for this clonotype. The chain links TRBV5-6 to TRBJ2-1; D call uncertain. In germline, CDR1 is SGHDT, CDR2 YYEEEE. Trimming cost V 4 bases and J 4 bases, with 12 bases left between them. The CDR3 consists of 14 residues. The CDR3 here is CASSPSPPYNEQFF. DNA of the CDR3: TGTGCCAGCAGCCCTTCGCCTCCGTACAATGAGCAGTTCTTC. Supplemented by reference TRBV5-6 and TRBJ2-1, the full variable domain reads DAGVTQSPTHLIKTRGQQVTLRCSPKSGHDTVSWYQQALGQGPQFIFQYYEEEERQRGNFPDRFSGHQFPNYSSELNVNALLLGDSALYLCASSPSPPYNEQFFGPGTRLTVL.

The chain has TRBV6-6 and TRBJ2-7; tentatively, D is TRBD2 (5 bases). Trimming took 6 bases from V and 0 from J, leaving 15 bases between them. The CDR3 spans 15 residues. Germline V gene sequence: CDR1 MNHNY, CDR2 SVGAGI (reference sequence). The CDR3 nucleotides are TGTGCCAGCAGGTCGGAGGACCAAAGCTCCTACGAGCAGTACTTC. As protein: CASRSEDQSSYEQYF.

In its sample, this clonotype was seen many times. V usage is TRBV6-6 and J usage is TRBJ1-1; TRBD1 is a possible D gene (5 bases). The CDR3 loop spans 18 amino acids. Trimming shortened V by 0 bases and J by 2 bases, and 19 bases separated the two germline ends. Germline assignment: CDR1 MNHNY and CDR2 SVGAGI (reference sequence). CDR3 region: CASSYSIGGFPTNTEAFF. The CDR3, as DNA: TGTGCCAGCAGTTACTCGATTGGGGGGTTTCCTACTAACACTGAAGCTTTCTTT.

This clonotype occurred many times. The chain recombines TRBV7-6 with TRBJ2-3, with D maybe TRBD2 (5 bases). V was shortened by 1 base and J by 0 bases, with 17 bases between the two germline ends. The CDR3 sequence is 18 residues long. The germline CDR1 and CDR2 sequences are SGHVS and FNYEAQ. The CDR3 bases are TGTGCCAGCAGCTTAGAAACCCCGGGGAGCCCTAGCACAGATACGCAGTATTTT. Protein sequence: CASSLETPGSPSTDTQYF.

This clonotype was observed many times. The chain carries TRBV28 and TRBJ1-2; a possible D gene is TRBD1 (5 bases). V was shortened by 8 bases and J by 0 bases, with 13 bases between the two germline ends. Germline V gene lookup returns CDR1 MDHEN and CDR2 SYDVKM. This CDR3 region has 14 residues. The CDR3 nucleotides are TGTGCCAGCTGCCCAGCGGGACCTAACTATGGCTACACCTTC. Protein: CASCPAGPNYGYTF.

This clonotype was seen more than once but under ten times. V is TRBV25-1 and J is TRBJ1-4, with a possible D match to TRBD1 (6 bases). Trimming left V 3 bases short and J 5 bases short, with 13 bases between. The CDR3 is 15 amino acids. Germline V gene data show CDR1 as MGHDK and CDR2 as SYGVNS. CDR3 in amino acids: CASSDQGSRNEKLFF. CDR3 DNA sequence: TGTGCCAGCAGTGATCAGGGGAGTCGCAATGAAAAACTGTTTTTT.

The sample holds many counts of this clonotype. The J gene is TRBJ1-2, the V gene TRBV28, with D possibly matching TRBD1 (6 bases). V lost 2 bases and J lost 0, with 10 bases in between. Germline assignment: CDR1 MDHEN and CDR2 SYDVKM. CDR3 size: 15 residues. Here the CDR3 DNA reads TGTGCCAGCAGTTTACGGGCAGGGGCTAACTATGGCTACACCTTC. This sequence encodes CASSLRAGANYGYTF.

CDR3 in DNA: TGTGCCAGCAGCTCGAAGCCGGGACTAGCGGGAGGGATATCCTACGAGCAGTACTTC. Translating gives CASSSKPGLAGGISYEQYF. The chain employs TRBV9 and TRBJ2-7; 16 bases agree with TRBD2. Looked up from germline, CDR1 is SGDLS and CDR2 is YYNGEE. The CDR3 has 19 amino acids. V lost 4 bases to trimming and J lost 1 base; unmatched junction nucleotides: 11.

This clonotype was seen many times. The CDR3: CSAEPLSNYGYTF. DNA of the CDR3: TGCAGCGCCGAACCTTTATCTAACTATGGCTACACCTTC. J is TRBJ1-2 and V is TRBV29-1; D is uncertain. Germline CDR1 SQVTM, CDR2 ANQGSEA. The CDR3 loop spans 13 amino acids. V lost 7 bases to trimming and J lost 0 bases, with 12 bases between them.

V and J are TRBV12-3 or TRBV12-4 and TRBJ2-3, with TRBD2 matching over 14 bases. The V gene end was trimmed by 3 bases and the J gene end by 5 bases; junction bases not matched to a gene: 4. The CDR3 is 16 amino acids. The CDR3 DNA reads as TGTGCCAGCAGTTTGACTAGCGGGGGGGACGGAGATACGCAGTATTTT. Protein product: CASSLTSGGDGDTQYF.

Worth noting for this clonotype: This sequence may be a read error, since a much larger clone differs from it by one base. V gene TRBV6-2 or TRBV6-3 combines with J gene TRBJ2-1; 11 bases line up with TRBD2. The CDR3 is made up of 15 amino acids. J gave up 8 bases and V 6 bases, and 9 bases lay outside the gene matches. Germline V gene data show CDR1 as MNHEY and CDR2 as SVGEGT. The CDR3 nucleotides read TGTGCCAGCAGGCATCTAGCGGGAGGTTATGATGAGCAGTTCTTC. Amino acid sequence: CASRHLAGGYDEQFF.

The J gene is TRBJ2-7, the V gene TRBV19, with D perhaps TRBD2 (6 bases). From germline, CDR1 is LNHDA and CDR2 SQIVND (reference sequence). The CDR3 sequence is 12 residues long. Trimming cost V 4 bases and J 7 bases, with 11 bases left between them. CDR3 loop: CASSTAGGEQYF. The CDR3 coding sequence is TGTGCCAGTAGTACCGCCGGGGGAGAGCAGTACTTC.

The chain employs TRBV3-1 and TRBJ1-4, with D perhaps TRBD1 (5 bases). CDR3 size: 16 residues. Germline V gene sequence: CDR1 LGHDT, CDR2 YNNKEL (reference sequence). Trimming left V 0 bases short and J 5 bases short, with 13 bases between. CDR3 sequence reads: CASSQEFKGVNEKLFF. The CDR3 DNA follows: TGTGCCAGCAGCCAAGAATTTAAAGGGGTCAATGAAAAACTGTTTTTT.

This clonotype was seen at least ten times. The CDR3 DNA is TGTGCCAGCAGTTTTAGCGGGGGGGCTGCAGATACGCAGTATTTT. Its protein is CASSFSGGAADTQYF. The chain combines TRBV5-6 with TRBJ2-3; TRBD2 matches at 11 bases. V lost 5 bases and J lost 4; bases outside the gene matches: 6. CDR1 and CDR2 from the germline V gene are SGHDT and YYEEEE. The CDR3 runs 15 residues.